A selection of T cell receptor beta chains follows, all from one sample in a study of cytomegalovirus exposure and HLA in healthy donors. Sequencing used immunoSEQ multiplex PCR; TCRdb keeps in-frame clones, though not all of them. This repertoire shows tens of thousands of clones, approximately 84% found once; its top ten account for 2.9%. The sequenced material came from PBMCs. These receptors all come from a man aged 45-65 years in good health and CMV-seronegative. Both conserved end residues are trimmed from each CDR3.

V	J	CDR3
TRBV6-5	TRBJ2-7	ASSRTLASYEQY
TRBV21-1	TRBJ1-3	ASSRILQDSGNTIY
TRBV9	TRBJ2-3	ASSVNWAGGEEDTQY
TRBV12-5	TRBJ2-1	ASGKGGLAGPYNEQF
TRBV7-6	TRBJ2-1	ASSLAGEAGGYNEQF
TRBV2	TRBJ2-5	ASNAAANQETQY
TRBV7-9	TRBJ1-3	ASSSRVRGNTIY
TRBV6-1	TRBJ1-5	ASSGGGQPQH
TRBV7-9	TRBJ2-2	ASSLGGRGGDTGELF
TRBV14	TRBJ2-7	ASSPARAYEQY
TRBV29-1	TRBJ2-7	SGLGTGGYEQY
TRBV6-5	TRBJ2-6	ASSYSGGLDVLT
TRBV27	TRBJ2-7	ASSLVKQGAYEQY
TRBV28	TRBJ1-5	ASSLGQGSNQPQH
TRBV5-1	TRBJ1-2	ASSQGQGGEGYT
TRBV27	TRBJ2-5	ASSSSTGVEETQY
TRBV11-1	TRBJ2-7	ASSFGQGNEQY
TRBV6-5	TRBJ2-7	ASNAGTSVYEQY
TRBV10-3	TRBJ1-1	AISQTGGYGEAF
TRBV15	TRBJ2-1	ATSAQADVNNEQF
TRBV5-1	TRBJ2-7	ASSWTSGVYEQY
TRBV6-4	TRBJ2-2	ASSDSSTGELF
TRBV19	TRBJ2-2	ASSIPLLELF